The next 26 T cell receptor beta chains were all read from a single sample in a study of CD8 T cells in ankylosing spondylitis. TCRdb used MiXCR to reprocess the 5' RACE reads, holding one entry per CDR3 protein. The sample records around 140,000 distinct CDR3 sequences, 10% to 12% being singletons. The sample was blood, either unsorted or a sorted T cell fraction (not recorded which). These receptor sequences come from a female donor with ankylosing spondylitis or in good health (not recorded which).

Regarding this clonotype: At one boundary the junction diverges from the germline segment, which might be a read error. The chain recombines TRBV4-3 with TRBJ2-1; perhaps TRBD1 as D (6 bases). CDR3 length: 15 residues. CDR1 is LGHNA and CDR2 is YSLEER in the germline V gene. The CDR3 DNA is TGCGCCAGCAGCCAAGAAGGGGCCAGGGGTAATGGGCAGTTCTTC. Its protein is CASSQEGARGNGQFF.

Points on this clonotype: At one of its ends the junction is not consistent with the germline gene, which may arise from a read error. V is TRBV20-1 and J is TRBJ1-4, with a tentative D call TRBD1 (5 bases). The CDR3 consists of 16 residues. Germline lookup yields CDR1 DFQATT and CDR2 SNEGSKA (reference sequence). CDR3 region: CSAPRKQELTNKKLFF. The DNA of the CDR3 is TGCAGTGCTCCGCGTAAACAGGAGTTGACTAATAAAAAACTGTTTTTT.

Many counts were recorded for this clonotype. The chain links TRBV12-3 or TRBV12-4 to TRBJ1-5; the D is unclear. The CDR3 is 15 residues long. V was trimmed by 6 bases and J by 3 bases, leaving 15 bases between them. The CDR3 is CASSTLGTLNQPQHF. CDR3 in DNA: TGTGCCAGCAGCACCCTAGGTACCCTCAATCAGCCCCAGCATTTT.

This clonotype was seen repeatedly, ten times or more. The CDR3 spells CSVPSDTDTQYF. Written as DNA, the CDR3 is TGCAGTGTACCTAGCGACACGGATACGCAGTATTTT. V usage is TRBV20-1 and J usage is TRBJ2-3; tentative D call: TRBD2 (6 bases). Germline CDR1 and CDR2: DFQATT and SNEGSKA (reference sequence). CDR3 size: 12 residues. V lost 7 bases, J lost 6 bases, and 14 bases lay in between.

This clonotype showed up just a few times. The chain combines TRBV5-4 with TRBJ2-7; the match to TRBD2 covers 12 bases. CDR1 SGHNT and CDR2 YYREEE come from the germline V gene (reference sequence). V lost 4 bases to trimming and J lost 4 bases; unmatched junction nucleotides: 6. This CDR3 has 15 amino acids. The CDR3 coding sequence is TGTGCCAGCAGCCCTGCCGGGACTAGCGGGTACGAGCAGTACTTC. Its translation: CASSPAGTSGYEQYF.

This clonotype was found many times. This chain connects TRBV5-1 to TRBJ2-7, with D tentatively TRBD2 (6 bases). Germline V gives CDR1 SGHRS, CDR2 YFSETQ. V lost 2 bases to trimming and J lost 4 bases, with 16 bases between them. The CDR3 is 15 residues long. This chain's CDR3 is CASSFTGESRYEQYF. CDR3 DNA sequence: TGCGCCAGCAGCTTCACGGGAGAGTCGCGATACGAGCAGTACTTC. The full variable domain, completed using reference TRBV5-1 and TRBJ2-7, is KAGVTQTPRYLIKTRGQQVTLSCSPISGHRSVSWYQQTPGQGLQFLFEYFSETQRNKGNFPGRFSGRQFSNSRSEMNVSTLELGDSALYLCASSFTGESRYEQYFGPGTRLTVT.

Ten or more counts support this clonotype. The chain links TRBV12-3 or TRBV12-4 to TRBJ2-7; possibly TRBD1 or TRBD2 for D (5 bases each). The CDR3 loop spans 13 amino acids. The germline V and J ends were trimmed by 3 bases and 3 bases, with 9 bases remaining between them. The CDR3 region has the DNA TGTGCCAGCAGTTTCGGGACCCTCTACGAGCAGTACTTC. This codes for CASSFGTLYEQYF.

This clonotype was seen a handful of times. The chain couples TRBV3-1 to TRBJ2-1; a possible D gene is TRBD2 (5 bases). The V end was cut by 3 bases, the J end by 9 bases, with 15 bases between. Germline values: CDR1 LGHDT, CDR2 YNNKEL (reference sequence). The CDR3 is 14 residues long. The CDR3: CASSQRVSFSEQFF. Here the CDR3 DNA reads TGTGCCAGCAGCCAGAGGGTGTCATTTAGTGAGCAGTTCTTC.

This clonotype was picked up many times. The chain recombines TRBV7-2 with TRBJ2-2, with D maybe TRBD2 (5 bases). Germline V gives CDR1 SGHTA, CDR2 FQGNSA. CDR3 length: 15 residues. The ends were cut back, 5 bases at V and 5 bases at J, with 15 bases in the middle. CDR3 sequence: CASSEESRGTGELFF. The CDR3 region has the DNA TGTGCCAGCAGCGAAGAGTCCCGAGGGACCGGGGAGCTGTTTTTT.

The count of this clonotype is one. The rearrangement joins TRBV30 to TRBJ1-5, with D perhaps TRBD1 (5 bases). From germline, CDR1 is GTSNPN and CDR2 SVGIG (reference sequence). The germline V and J ends were trimmed by 4 bases and 4 bases, with 11 bases remaining between them. The CDR3 sequence is 13 residues long. The CDR3 sequence is CAWNMGGNQPQHF. The DNA for the CDR3 is TGTGCCTGGAACATGGGGGGGAATCAGCCCCAGCATTTT.

In its sample, this clonotype was seen many times. The V and J genes are TRBV11-1 and TRBJ2-3; D is tentatively TRBD1 or TRBD2 (5 bases each). The CDR3 totals 18 residues. Trimming shortened V by 5 bases and J by 4 bases, and 25 bases separated the two germline ends. Germline assignment: CDR1 SGHAT and CDR2 FQDESV (reference sequence). DNA of the CDR3: TGTGCCAGCAGCCCCAAAGTGTTGGGACGCTTAGTTGCAGATACGCAGTATTTT. Translated: CASSPKVLGRLVADTQYF.

Ten or more counts support this clonotype. The chain is built from TRBV20-1 and TRBJ1-2; 8 bases fit TRBD1. The CDR3 consists of 17 residues. The ends lost 1 base at V and 3 bases at J; junction bases unmatched: 13. The germline V gene encodes CDR1 DFQATT and CDR2 SNEGSKA (reference sequence). The CDR3 sequence is CSARGILGDRGDYGYTF. CDR3 bases: TGCAGTGCTAGAGGTATACTCGGCGACAGGGGCGACTATGGCTACACCTTC.

The gene calls are TRBV11-2 and TRBJ2-3; the match to TRBD2 covers 10 bases. V trimming: 4 bases; J trimming: 0 bases; junction bases outside the gene matches: 1. Germline CDR1 SGHAT, CDR2 FQNNGV. The CDR3 is made up of 15 amino acids. For the CDR3, the DNA is TGTGCCAGCAGCTCGGGACTAGCGAGCACAGATACGCAGTATTTT. Encoded protein: CASSSGLASTDTQYF.

This clonotype was seen ten or more times. The V and J genes are TRBV20-1 and TRBJ2-1; maybe TRBD2 (6 bases). Germline assignment: CDR1 DFQATT and CDR2 SNEGSKA (reference sequence). This CDR3 region has 15 residues. The V and J ends lost 0 bases and 4 bases respectively, with 13 bases between them. The CDR3 region is CSARDPRDFYNEQFF. The CDR3 region has the DNA TGCAGTGCTAGAGATCCCCGGGACTTTTACAATGAGCAGTTCTTC.

The V gene is TRBV7-9, the J gene TRBJ2-7; 8 positions agree with TRBD2. Germline V gene sequence: CDR1 SEHNR, CDR2 FQNEAQ (reference sequence). This CDR3 has 16 amino acids. V dropped 4 bases and J dropped 3; count of bases not matched to a gene: 11. As DNA, the CDR3 is TGTGCCAGCAGCTCCCTCCCCGGGCTAGCGGGCTACGAGCAGTACTTC. As protein: CASSSLPGLAGYEQYF.

This clonotype has more than one count but fewer than ten. V usage is TRBV5-6 and J usage is TRBJ2-4; maybe TRBD2 (6 bases). The CDR3 runs 13 residues. CDR1 and CDR2 (germline): SGHDT, YYEEEE. Trimming took off 9 bases at V and 9 bases at J, with 19 bases between the two ends. The CDR3 protein is CAMGPGGRLIQYF. The CDR3 coding sequence is TGTGCCATGGGCCCCGGGGGACGTCTCATTCAGTACTTC.

This clonotype was seen at least ten times. This chain joins TRBV29-1 and TRBJ2-7; no reliable D call. The CDR3 sequence is 12 residues long. In germline, CDR1 is SQVTM, CDR2 ANQGSEA. Between the trimmed V and J ends, which lost 4 bases and 2 bases, there was a span of 9 bases. In DNA, the CDR3 is TGCAGCGTTGTAGGTGGGGCCTACGAGCAGTACTTC. Its protein product is CSVVGGAYEQYF.

This clonotype has a count of ten or more. The chain combines TRBV20-1 with TRBJ2-3, with 7 bases fitting TRBD2. CDR3 length: 17 amino acids. Germline V gives CDR1 DFQATT, CDR2 SNEGSKA (reference sequence). Trimming removed 6 bases from V and 0 bases from J; junction bases left unmatched: 15. The CDR3 reads CSATTSLSGESTDTQYF. The DNA for the CDR3 is TGCAGTGCCACCACTTCGCTCAGCGGGGAGAGCACAGATACGCAGTATTTT.

This chain connects TRBV20-1 to TRBJ2-7; no definite D call. The germline gives CDR1 DFQATT, CDR2 SNEGSKA (reference sequence). CDR3 length equals 14 residues. Between the trimmed V and J ends, which lost 4 bases and 2 bases, there was a span of 15 bases. Written as DNA, the CDR3 is TGCAGTGCTATCCCACCGACCCCTCCCTACGAGCAGTACTTC. Translation: CSAIPPTPPYEQYF.

At least ten counts were recorded for this clonotype. The CDR3 loop is CSVELDTELEAFF. The CDR3 bases are TGCAGCGTTGAACTGGACACTGAGCTTGAAGCTTTCTTT. The rearrangement uses TRBV29-1 and TRBJ1-1, with D maybe TRBD1 (5 bases). V lost 2 bases, J lost 7 bases, and 14 bases lay in between. Looked up from germline, CDR1 is SQVTM and CDR2 is ANQGSEA. The CDR3 loop spans 13 amino acids.

This clonotype was counted ten times or more. The genes are TRBV28 and TRBJ1-2, with TRBD1 matching over 10 bases. The CDR3 runs to 16 residues. The ends lost 5 bases at V and 8 bases at J; junction bases unmatched: 14. CDR1 is MDHEN, CDR2 SYDVKM, per germline. For the CDR3, the DNA is TGTGCCAGCAGTCTAACCTCCGGGACAGGGGCAGGGGGCTACACCTTC. Its translation is CASSLTSGTGAGGYTF.

This chain connects TRBV3-1 to TRBJ2-7, with 8 bases that match TRBD1. The CDR3 is 16 residues long. The trim removed 4 bases at V and 4 bases at J, leaving 12 bases unmatched. From germline, CDR1 is LGHDT and CDR2 YNNKEL (reference sequence). The CDR3, as DNA: TGTGCCAGCAGCCCCAGCCGGAGGACAGGGCGTTACGAGCAGTACTTC. It is translated as CASSPSRRTGRYEQYF.

This clonotype was counted ten times or more. CDR3 sequence: CASSASGTPKSAFF. The CDR3 coding sequence is TGTGCCAGCAGCGCCTCCGGGACGCCGAAGTCAGCTTTCTTT. This chain connects TRBV7-9 to TRBJ1-1, with a tentative D call TRBD1 (5 bases). Germline V gene sequence: CDR1 SEHNR, CDR2 FQNEAQ (reference sequence). The CDR3 totals 14 residues. Trimming removed 5 bases from V and 10 bases from J, with 20 bases in between. Looking up the rest from reference TRBV7-9 and TRBJ1-1 gives the full variable domain: DTGVSQNPRHKITKRGQNVTFRCDPISEHNRLYWYRQTLGQGPEFLTYFQNEAQLEKSRLLSDRFSAERPKGSFSTLEIQRTEQGDSAMYLCASSASGTPKSAFFGQGTRLTVV.

This clonotype was recorded many times. This chain links TRBV20-1 with TRBJ1-1; D is possibly TRBD1 (6 bases). CDR1 is DFQATT and CDR2 is SNEGSKA in the germline V gene (reference sequence). Between the trimmed V and J ends, which lost 0 bases and 11 bases, there was a span of 16 bases. The CDR3 runs to 13 residues. For the CDR3, the DNA is TGCAGTGCTAGAGACCGAACAGGGACGGGGGCTTTCTTT. Encoded protein: CSARDRTGTGAFF.

This clonotype came up many times. V and J are TRBV20-1 and TRBJ2-7; D is unclear. The germline gives CDR1 DFQATT, CDR2 SNEGSKA (reference sequence). Deletions cut 7 bases from V and 1 base from J, with 11 bases between. There are 12 residues in the CDR3. The CDR3 loop reads CSVRRGSYEQYF. The CDR3 region has the DNA TGCAGTGTCCGGCGCGGTTCCTACGAGCAGTACTTC.

This clonotype was detected many times. The chain carries TRBV11-3 and TRBJ1-2; D gene unclear. Trimming shortened V by 5 bases and J by 4 bases, and 17 bases separated the two germline ends. This CDR3 spans 15 amino acids. CDR1 is SGHNT, CDR2 YENEEA, per germline. DNA for the CDR3: TGTGCCAGCAGCCCCGGACCTCGACATCTCTATGGCTACACCTTC. Its translation is CASSPGPRHLYGYTF.